This is a list of T cell receptor beta chains from one sample in a study of CD8 T cells in ankylosing spondylitis. A single record per CDR3 protein comes from TCRdb applying MiXCR to the 5' RACE reads. The repertoire holds about 130,000 distinct CDR3 sequences, with around 7% as singletons. Sequencing was carried out using blood, either unsorted or a sorted T cell fraction (not recorded which). These receptors came from a male donor with ankylosing spondylitis or in good health (not recorded which). The CDR3 runs from the conserved cysteine through the conserved F or W. Each record gives: V gene, CDR3 length, clone size, J gene, D gene, CDR3 DNA, CDR3 protein. D genes are given only for firm matches. Clone size appears in some rows only: once, few, many, or a class for an expanded clone.

TRBV6-1	12	many	TRBJ2-7	NA	TGTGCCAGCAGTGAGGGGGTCTACGAGCAGTACTTC	CASSEGVYEQYF
TRBV12-2	16	NA	TRBJ2-5	NA	TGTGCAAGTCGCTTAACCCCCAGGGACAGGGAAGAGACCCAGTACTTC	CASRLTPRDREETQYF
TRBV7-9	16	few	TRBJ2-5	NA	TGTGCCAGCAGCTTATCCTCGGCGGGACCTCAAGAGACCCAGTACTTC	CASSLSSAGPQETQYF
TRBV7-2	16	few	TRBJ2-1	NA	TGTGCCAGCAGCTTAGCGTGGGCCCCTACAATCAATGAGCAGTTCTTC	CASSLAWAPTINEQFF
TRBV5-1	15	many	TRBJ1-5	NA	TGCGCCAGCAGCTTGGGAGAGATTAGCAATCAGCCCCAGCATTTT	CASSLGEISNQPQHF
TRBV7-8	13	many	TRBJ2-7	NA	TGTGCCAGCAGCTTAGGCGGGACAGACGAGCAGTACTTC	CASSLGGTDEQYF
TRBV10-3	14	few	TRBJ1-2	TRBD1	TGTGCCATCAGTGACCACAGGGGGAACTATGGCTACACCTTC	CAISDHRGNYGYTF
TRBV2	16	many	TRBJ2-2	NA	TGTGCCAGCAGTGAAATTGGGGGCGCGAACACCGGGGAGCTGTTTTTT	CASSEIGGANTGELFF
TRBV29-1	17	many	TRBJ2-1	TRBD1	TGCAGCATCCCGGGGGACAGGGGGTTGAGCTCCTACAATGAGCAGTTCTTC	CSIPGDRGLSSYNEQFF
TRBV15	17	NA	TRBJ1-2	NA	TGTGCCACCAGCAGAGCTTCCCTTGTGGAATCTAACTATGGCTACACCTTC	CATSRASLVESNYGYTF
TRBV20-1	15	many	TRBJ2-2	TRBD2	TGCAGTGCCGAGCGGGCGACTAGCGGTTGGCGGGAGCTGTTTTTT	CSAERATSGWRELFF
TRBV7-9	12	many	TRBJ2-7	NA	TGTGCCAGCAGCTTAACCGGGTACGAGCAGTACTTC	CASSLTGYEQYF
TRBV5-1	14	many	TRBJ2-1	TRBD1	TGCGCCAGCAGCCAGGGGACAGGGGTTAATGAGCAGTTCTTC	CASSQGTGVNEQFF
TRBV29-1	16	many	TRBJ2-1	NA	TGCAGCGTTGAACTAAGGGACGCTGTCTCCTACAATGAGCAGTTCTTC	CSVELRDAVSYNEQFF
TRBV28	14	many	TRBJ2-7	TRBD1	TGTGCCAGCAGGTGGGACAGCGCGAGGTACGAGCAGTACTTC	CASRWDSARYEQYF
TRBV20-1	16	many	TRBJ2-2	NA	TGCAGTGCTAGAGATTCTGACCGGGAGCGAACCGGGGAGCTGTTTTTT	CSARDSDRERTGELFF
TRBV6-1	14	many	TRBJ2-7	TRBD1	TGTGCCAGCAGTCCGGGACAGGGAACTTACGAGCAGTACTTC	CASSPGQGTYEQYF
TRBV5-6	12	many	TRBJ2-1	NA	TGTGCCAGCAGCTTCCTAACGAATGAGCAGTTCTTC	CASSFLTNEQFF
TRBV7-8	16	many	TRBJ2-5	NA	TGTGCCAGCAGCTCCCAACCAGGGAGCTTAAGAGAGACCCAGTACTTC	CASSSQPGSLRETQYF
TRBV27	15	many	TRBJ2-5	TRBD1	TGTGCCAGCAGTTTAAGACAGGGAAAGTGGGAGACCCAGTACTTC	CASSLRQGKWETQYF
TRBV29-1	11	many	TRBJ2-7	NA	TGCAACCCCCAGGGGAGGGAAGAGCAGTACTTC	CNPQGREEQYF
TRBV19	15	NA	TRBJ2-3	TRBD2	TGTGCCAGTATCCCGAGCAGCGGGGCCTCCTATACGCAGTATTTT	CASIPSSGASYTQYF
TRBV20-1	15	many	TRBJ2-7	NA	TGCAGTGCTAGAGCAGCGGTATCCTCCTCCTACGAGCAGTACTTC	CSARAAVSSSYEQYF
TRBV12-3/TRBV12-4	15	many	TRBJ2-7	TRBD1	TGTGCCAGCAGTGGCCCGGGACAGGGTATCTACGAGCAGTACTTC	CASSGPGQGIYEQYF
TRBV7-9	12	many	TRBJ2-1	NA	TGTGCCAGCAGCCCCCAGGGCTGGGAACAGTTCTTC	CASSPQGWEQFF
TRBV27	15	many	TRBJ2-1	TRBD1	TGTGCCAGCAGTTTTTCCGGGACAGGGTTAAATGAGCAGTTCTTC	CASSFSGTGLNEQFF
TRBV30	13	NA	TRBJ2-5	NA	TGTGCCTGGAGGGGCTGGGGCCAAGAGACCCAGTACTTC	CAWRGWGQETQYF
TRBV14	14	many	TRBJ2-3	NA	TGTGCCAGCAGCCACGGCTCCCTTGGGGATACGCAGTATTTT	CASSHGSLGDTQYF
TRBV7-3	13	many	TRBJ2-5	NA	TGTGCCAGCAGCCCTGCCAGGAGTGAGACCCAGTACTTC	CASSPARSETQYF
TRBV20-1	14	NA	TRBJ2-1	TRBD2	TGCAGTGCCAACCGGGGGGACTCCTACAATGAGCAGTTCTTC	CSANRGDSYNEQFF
TRBV5-1	18	NA	TRBJ2-6	NA	TGCGCCAGCAGCTTGGCACGGACGGTGAGCTCTGGGGCCAACGTCCTGACTTTC	CASSLARTVSSGANVLTF
TRBV10-3	19	many	TRBJ1-5	NA	TGTGCCATCAGTGGGGACCGGGACGAAGGGGTGAGGGGCAATCAGCCCCAGCATTTT	CAISGDRDEGVRGNQPQHF
TRBV20-1	13	few	TRBJ1-1	NA	TGCAGTGCTAGCCGGGGGATGAACACTGAAGCTTTCTTT	CSASRGMNTEAFF
TRBV5-1	14	many	TRBJ2-7	NA	TGCGCCAGCAGCTTTGGGGCGGGTTCTCGCGAGCAGTACTTC	CASSFGAGSREQYF
TRBV12-3/TRBV12-4	11	many	TRBJ2-7	NA	TGTGCCAGCAGTCTCTATGACGAGCAGTACTTC	CASSLYDEQYF
TRBV6-2/TRBV6-3	13	NA	TRBJ1-1	NA	TGTGCCAGCAGTCTTCCTTACCGGGTCCAAGCTTTCTTT	CASSLPYRVQAFF
TRBV29-1	14	many	TRBJ2-1	NA	TGCAGCGTTGACAGGACGCGCTCCTACAATGAGCAGTTCTTC	CSVDRTRSYNEQFF
TRBV5-6	14	few	TRBJ1-5	TRBD1	TGTGCCAGCAGCTCGACAGGGATCAATCAGCCCCAGCATTTT	CASSSTGINQPQHF
TRBV7-2	14	many	TRBJ2-4	NA	TGTGCCAGCAGCTTACTCGCAGGGCAAAACATTCAGTACTTC	CASSLLAGQNIQYF
TRBV20-1	13	many	TRBJ1-5	TRBD1	TGCAGTGCGGGGACAGGGCGCAATCAGCCCCAGCATTTT	CSAGTGRNQPQHF
TRBV12-3/TRBV12-4	14	many	TRBJ2-3	NA	TGTGCCAGCACCACCGGGCCCGACACAGATACGCAGTATTTT	CASTTGPDTDTQYF
TRBV7-9	13	many	TRBJ2-3	TRBD2	TGTGCCAGCGGTAGCGGGAAAGCAGATACGCAGTATTTT	CASGSGKADTQYF
TRBV7-2	15	many	TRBJ2-7	TRBD1	TGTGCCAGCAGCCCCGATCAGGGGGCCCTCTACGAGCAGTACTTC	CASSPDQGALYEQYF
TRBV19	17	many	TRBJ2-3	NA	TGTGCCAGTAGTTCAACCACCCTTAAGGGACTCACAGATACGCAGTATTTT	CASSSTTLKGLTDTQYF
TRBV7-2	14	many	TRBJ1-5	NA	TGTGCCAGCAGCTTAGGGGGGCACAATCAGCCCCAGCATTTT	CASSLGGHNQPQHF
TRBV9	17	many	TRBJ2-2	TRBD2	TGTGCCAGCAGCGACGCCGCAGCGGGAGCGAACACCGGGGAGCTGTTTTTT	CASSDAAAGANTGELFF
TRBV29-1	12	NA	TRBJ2-4	TRBD2	TGCAGCGTTGATTCCGGGAGGGGGGTTCAGTACTTC	CSVDSGRGVQYF
TRBV12-3/TRBV12-4	15	many	TRBJ2-5	TRBD1	TGTGCCAGCAGTTCCCGGACAGGAGCGCCAGAGACCCAGTACTTC	CASSSRTGAPETQYF
TRBV5-5	14	many	TRBJ2-2	TRBD1	TGTGCCAGCAGCTTGGTTCAGGGGGCCGGGGAGCTGTTTTTT	CASSLVQGAGELFF
TRBV2	14	many	TRBJ2-1	TRBD1	TGTGCCAGCTCCCCGGACAGGTATGCCAATGAGCAGTTCTTC	CASSPDRYANEQFF
TRBV7-2	14	many	TRBJ1-3	TRBD1	TGTGCCAGCAGCCCAGGGGGTGTTGGAAACACCATATATTTT	CASSPGGVGNTIYF
TRBV5-1	14	many	TRBJ2-2	NA	TGCGCCAGCAGCTTCGACCTCGGGACCGGGGAGCTGTTTTTT	CASSFDLGTGELFF
TRBV5-1	16	many	TRBJ2-7	TRBD1	TGCGCCAGCAGCTTGGGCAGGGGGTATTACTCCTACGAGCAGTACTTC	CASSLGRGYYSYEQYF
TRBV7-2	15	many	TRBJ2-7	TRBD2	TGTGCCAGCAGCTTAATCCTAGCGGCCCCCTACGAGCAGTACTTC	CASSLILAAPYEQYF